This note documents a single TCR beta chain sequence. Its antigen remains unidentified. The data derive from a study of OX40 agonist ivuxolimab in advanced cancers. Regarding the study as a whole: Fewer expanded clones were found on average in CD4+ than in CD8+ T cells.

This CDR3 comprises 14 residues. Germline V CDR1 and CDR2: MNHNY, SVGAGI (reference sequence). The ends were cut back, 2 bases at V and 2 bases at J, with 10 bases in the middle. The method was immunoSEQ multiplex PCR; TCRdb's version includes in-frame clones alone and lacks a portion of them. The sample shows tens of thousands of clones, roughly 92% of them seen only once. Cycle 7 day 1, cycle 4 day 1, and baseline were the timepoints at which blood was sampled. The chain recombines TRBV6-6 with TRBJ2-7; maybe TRBD2 (5 bases). This clonotype was obtained from an adult with an advanced solid tumor such as melanoma, head and neck, liver or kidney cancer. This specimen was CD4+ or CD8+ T cells sorted from blood, taken in a trial of the OX40 agonist ivuxolimab. In nucleotides, the CDR3 is TGTGCCAGCAGTTACGGTGGAGGAACCTACGAGCAGTACTTC. Amino acid sequence: CASSYGGGTYEQYF.